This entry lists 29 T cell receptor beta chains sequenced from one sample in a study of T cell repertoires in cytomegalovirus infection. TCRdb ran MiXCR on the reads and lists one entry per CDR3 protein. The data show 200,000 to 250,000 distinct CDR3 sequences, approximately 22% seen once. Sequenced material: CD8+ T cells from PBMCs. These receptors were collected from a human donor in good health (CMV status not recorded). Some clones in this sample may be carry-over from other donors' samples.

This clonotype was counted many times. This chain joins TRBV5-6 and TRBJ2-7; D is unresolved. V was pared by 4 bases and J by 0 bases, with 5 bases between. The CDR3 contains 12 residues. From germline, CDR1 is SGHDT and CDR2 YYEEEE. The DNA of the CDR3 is TGTGCCAGCAGCGGTACCTCCTACGAGCAGTACTTC. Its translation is CASSGTSYEQYF.

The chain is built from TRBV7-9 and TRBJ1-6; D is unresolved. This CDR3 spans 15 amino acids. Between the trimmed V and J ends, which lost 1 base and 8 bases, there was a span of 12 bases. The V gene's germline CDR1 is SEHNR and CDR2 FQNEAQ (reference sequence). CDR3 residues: CASSLGGYGDSPLHF. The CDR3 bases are TGTGCCAGCAGCTTAGGAGGCTACGGGGATTCACCCCTCCACTTT.

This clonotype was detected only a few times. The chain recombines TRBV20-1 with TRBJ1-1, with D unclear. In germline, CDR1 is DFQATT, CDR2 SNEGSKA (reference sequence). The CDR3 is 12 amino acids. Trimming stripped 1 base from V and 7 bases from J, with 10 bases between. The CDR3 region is CSARVEHIEAFF. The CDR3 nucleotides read TGCAGTGCTAGAGTGGAACATATTGAAGCTTTCTTT.

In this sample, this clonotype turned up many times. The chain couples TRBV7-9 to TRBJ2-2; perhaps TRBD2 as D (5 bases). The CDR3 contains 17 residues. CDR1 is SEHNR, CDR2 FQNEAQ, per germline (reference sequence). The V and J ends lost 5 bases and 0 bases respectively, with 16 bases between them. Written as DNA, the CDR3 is TGTGCCAGCAGCCCACCCCCCTCCGGGGCGAACACCGGGGAGCTGTTTTTT. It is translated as CASSPPPSGANTGELFF.

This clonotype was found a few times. The CDR3 sequence is CASSEDGGGYEQYF. CDR3 in DNA: TGTGCCAGCAGTGAAGACGGAGGGGGCTACGAGCAGTACTTC. The chain couples TRBV25-1 to TRBJ2-7; D is tentatively TRBD1 or TRBD2 (6 bases each). Trimming pared 2 bases from V and 3 bases from J, leaving 11 bases between. This CDR3 has 14 residues. From germline, CDR1 is MGHDK and CDR2 SYGVNS.

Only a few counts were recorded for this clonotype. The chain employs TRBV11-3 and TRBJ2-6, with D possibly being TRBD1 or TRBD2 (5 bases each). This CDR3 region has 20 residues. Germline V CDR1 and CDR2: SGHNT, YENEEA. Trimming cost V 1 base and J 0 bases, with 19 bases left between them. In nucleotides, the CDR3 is TGTGCCAGCAGCTTAGCCCGGGACGCCCAAGAATTCTCTGGGGCCAACGTCCTGACTTTC. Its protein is CASSLARDAQEFSGANVLTF.

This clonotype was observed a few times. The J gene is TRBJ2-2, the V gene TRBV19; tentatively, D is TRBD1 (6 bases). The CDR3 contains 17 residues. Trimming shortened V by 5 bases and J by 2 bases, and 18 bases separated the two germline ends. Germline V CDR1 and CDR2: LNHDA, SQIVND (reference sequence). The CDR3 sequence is CASSPHRDTKNTGELFF. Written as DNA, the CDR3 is TGTGCCAGTAGTCCGCACCGGGACACCAAAAACACCGGGGAGCTGTTTTTT.

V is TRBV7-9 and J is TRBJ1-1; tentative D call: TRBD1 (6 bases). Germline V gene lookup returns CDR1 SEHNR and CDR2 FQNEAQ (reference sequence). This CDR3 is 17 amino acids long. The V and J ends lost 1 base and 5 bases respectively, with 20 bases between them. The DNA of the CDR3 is TGTGCCAGCAGCTTAGTGTGGTCAGGGGAATTCGAAACTGAAGCTTTCTTT. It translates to CASSLVWSGEFETEAFF. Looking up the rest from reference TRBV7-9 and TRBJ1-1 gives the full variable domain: DTGVSQNPRHKITKRGQNVTFRCDPISEHNRLYWYRQTLGQGPEFLTYFQNEAQLEKSRLLSDRFSAERPKGSFSTLEIQRTEQGDSAMYLCASSLVWSGEFETEAFFGQGTRLTVV.

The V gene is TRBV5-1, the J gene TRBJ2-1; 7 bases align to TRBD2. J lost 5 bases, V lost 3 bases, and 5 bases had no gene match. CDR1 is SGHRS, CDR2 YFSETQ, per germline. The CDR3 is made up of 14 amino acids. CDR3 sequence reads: CASSSYGGNNEQFF. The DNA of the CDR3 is TGCGCCAGCAGCTCCTACGGGGGGAACAATGAGCAGTTCTTC.

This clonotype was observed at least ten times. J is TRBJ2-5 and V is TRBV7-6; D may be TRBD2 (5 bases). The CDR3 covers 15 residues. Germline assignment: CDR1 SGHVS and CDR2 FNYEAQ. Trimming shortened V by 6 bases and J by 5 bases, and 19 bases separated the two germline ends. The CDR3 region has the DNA TGTGCCAGCAGGCTCGGACTTCAAATTGGGGAGACCCAGTACTTC. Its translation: CASRLGLQIGETQYF.

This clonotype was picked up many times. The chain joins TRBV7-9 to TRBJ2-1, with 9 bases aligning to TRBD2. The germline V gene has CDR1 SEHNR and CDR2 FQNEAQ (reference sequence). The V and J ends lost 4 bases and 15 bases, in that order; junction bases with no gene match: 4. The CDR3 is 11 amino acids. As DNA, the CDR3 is TGTGCCAGCAGCTCTAGCGGGGCAAGGTTCTTC. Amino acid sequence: CASSSSGARFF.

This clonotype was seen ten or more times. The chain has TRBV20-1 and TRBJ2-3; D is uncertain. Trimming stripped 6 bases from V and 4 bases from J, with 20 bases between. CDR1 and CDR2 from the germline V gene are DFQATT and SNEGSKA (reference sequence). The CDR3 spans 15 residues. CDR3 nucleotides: TGCAGTGCCACAAACCCTAGGATGTCCCCAGATACGCAGTATTTT. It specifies CSATNPRMSPDTQYF.

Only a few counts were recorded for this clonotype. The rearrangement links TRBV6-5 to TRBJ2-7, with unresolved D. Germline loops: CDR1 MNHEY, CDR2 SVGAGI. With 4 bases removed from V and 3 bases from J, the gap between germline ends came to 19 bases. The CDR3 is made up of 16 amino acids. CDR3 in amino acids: CASSSPRTEPFYEQYF. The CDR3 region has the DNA TGTGCCAGCAGTTCGCCCCGGACGGAGCCCTTCTACGAGCAGTACTTC.

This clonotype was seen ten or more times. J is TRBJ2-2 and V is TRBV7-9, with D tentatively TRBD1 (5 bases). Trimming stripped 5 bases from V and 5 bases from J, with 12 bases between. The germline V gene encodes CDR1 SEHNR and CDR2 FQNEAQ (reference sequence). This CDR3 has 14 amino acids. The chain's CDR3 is CASSPIPGTGELFF. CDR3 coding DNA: TGTGCCAGCAGCCCGATCCCAGGGACCGGGGAGCTGTTTTTT. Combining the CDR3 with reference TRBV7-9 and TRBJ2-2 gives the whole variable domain DTGVSQNPRHKITKRGQNVTFRCDPISEHNRLYWYRQTLGQGPEFLTYFQNEAQLEKSRLLSDRFSAERPKGSFSTLEIQRTEQGDSAMYLCASSPIPGTGELFFGEGSRLTVL.

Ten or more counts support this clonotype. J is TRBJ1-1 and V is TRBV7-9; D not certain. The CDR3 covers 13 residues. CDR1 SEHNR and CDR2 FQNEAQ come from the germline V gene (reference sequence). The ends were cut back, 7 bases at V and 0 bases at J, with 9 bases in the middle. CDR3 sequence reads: CASTGPLNTEAFF. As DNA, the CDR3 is TGTGCCAGCACAGGACCCTTGAACACTGAAGCTTTCTTT.

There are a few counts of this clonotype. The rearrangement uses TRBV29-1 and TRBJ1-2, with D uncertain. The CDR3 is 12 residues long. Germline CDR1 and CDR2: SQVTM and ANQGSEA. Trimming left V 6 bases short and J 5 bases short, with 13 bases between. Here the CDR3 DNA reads TGCAGCGTGCCGAACGGGGTATATGGCTACACCTTC. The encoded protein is CSVPNGVYGYTF.

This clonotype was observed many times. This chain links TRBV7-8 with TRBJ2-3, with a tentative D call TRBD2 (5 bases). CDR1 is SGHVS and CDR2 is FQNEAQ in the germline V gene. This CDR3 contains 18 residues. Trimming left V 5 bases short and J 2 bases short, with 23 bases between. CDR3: CASSTRPPATGYTDTQYF. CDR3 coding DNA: TGTGCCAGCAGCACCCGACCGCCGGCCACGGGGTACACAGATACGCAGTATTTT.

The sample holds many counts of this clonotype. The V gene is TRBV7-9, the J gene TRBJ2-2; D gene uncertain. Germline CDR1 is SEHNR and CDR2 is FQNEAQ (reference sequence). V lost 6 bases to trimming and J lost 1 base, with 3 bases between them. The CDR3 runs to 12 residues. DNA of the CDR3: TGTGCCAGCAGGTGGAACACCGGGGAGCTGTTTTTT. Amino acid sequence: CASRWNTGELFF.

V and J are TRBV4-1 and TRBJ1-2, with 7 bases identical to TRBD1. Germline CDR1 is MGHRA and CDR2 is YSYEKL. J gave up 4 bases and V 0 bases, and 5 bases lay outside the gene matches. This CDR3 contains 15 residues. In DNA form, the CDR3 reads TGCGCCAGCAGCCAAGAGACAGGGCAAAGCTATGGCTACACCTTC. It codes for CASSQETGQSYGYTF.

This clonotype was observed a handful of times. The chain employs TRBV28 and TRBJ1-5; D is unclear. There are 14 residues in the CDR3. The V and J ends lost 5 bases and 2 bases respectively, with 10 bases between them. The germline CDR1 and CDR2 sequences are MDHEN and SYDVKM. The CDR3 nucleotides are TGTGCCAGCAGTCTCGGCCTGGGCAATCAGCCCCAGCATTTT. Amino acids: CASSLGLGNQPQHF.

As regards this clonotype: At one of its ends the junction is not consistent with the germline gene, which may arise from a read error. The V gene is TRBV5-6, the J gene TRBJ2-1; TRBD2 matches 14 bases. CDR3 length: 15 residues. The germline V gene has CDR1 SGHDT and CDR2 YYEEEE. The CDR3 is CASSWTSGRYNEQIF. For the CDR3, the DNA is TGTGCCAGCAGCTGGACTAGCGGGAGGTACAATGAGCAGATCTTC.

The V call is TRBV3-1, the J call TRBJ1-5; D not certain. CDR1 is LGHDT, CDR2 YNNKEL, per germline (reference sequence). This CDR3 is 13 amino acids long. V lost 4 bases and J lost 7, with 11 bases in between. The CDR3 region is CASSRGNGQPQHF. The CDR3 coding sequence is TGTGCCAGCAGCCGCGGGAACGGGCAGCCCCAGCATTTT.

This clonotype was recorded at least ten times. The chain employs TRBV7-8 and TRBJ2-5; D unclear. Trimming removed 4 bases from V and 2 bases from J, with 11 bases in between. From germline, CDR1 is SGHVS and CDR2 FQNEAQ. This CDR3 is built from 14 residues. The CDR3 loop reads CASSSTARQETQYF. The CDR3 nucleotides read TGTGCCAGCAGCTCCACCGCGAGACAAGAGACCCAGTACTTC.

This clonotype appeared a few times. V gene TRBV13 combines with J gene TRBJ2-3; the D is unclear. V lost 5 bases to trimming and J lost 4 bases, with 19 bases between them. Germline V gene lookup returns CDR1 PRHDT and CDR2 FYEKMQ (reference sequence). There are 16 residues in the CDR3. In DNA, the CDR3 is TGTGCCAGCAGCCAACCACCGGGCCGAGGACCAGATACGCAGTATTTT. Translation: CASSQPPGRGPDTQYF.

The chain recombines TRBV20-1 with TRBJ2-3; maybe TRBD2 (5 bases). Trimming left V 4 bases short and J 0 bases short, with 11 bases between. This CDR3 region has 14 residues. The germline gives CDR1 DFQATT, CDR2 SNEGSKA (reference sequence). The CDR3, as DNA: TGCAGTGCTAATGACGGGGATAGCACAGATACGCAGTATTTT. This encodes CSANDGDSTDTQYF.

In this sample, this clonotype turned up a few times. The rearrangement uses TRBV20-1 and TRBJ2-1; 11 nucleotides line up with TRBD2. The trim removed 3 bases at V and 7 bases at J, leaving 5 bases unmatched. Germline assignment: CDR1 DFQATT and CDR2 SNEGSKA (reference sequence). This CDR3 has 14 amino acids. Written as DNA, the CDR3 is TGCAGTGCTAGGCGACTAGCGGGGATAAATGAGCAGTTCTTC. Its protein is CSARRLAGINEQFF.

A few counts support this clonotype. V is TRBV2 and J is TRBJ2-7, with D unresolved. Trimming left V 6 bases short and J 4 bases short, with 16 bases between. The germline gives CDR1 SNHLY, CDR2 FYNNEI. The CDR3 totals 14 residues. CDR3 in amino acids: CASSPNPSWYEQYF. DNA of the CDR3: TGTGCCAGCAGCCCTAATCCCAGCTGGTACGAGCAGTACTTC.

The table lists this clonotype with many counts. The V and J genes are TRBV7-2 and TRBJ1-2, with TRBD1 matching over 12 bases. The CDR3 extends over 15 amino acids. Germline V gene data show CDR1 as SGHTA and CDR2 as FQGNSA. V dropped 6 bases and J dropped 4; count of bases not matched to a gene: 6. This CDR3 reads CASSRGQGASYGYTF. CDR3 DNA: TGTGCCAGCAGTAGGGGACAGGGGGCGAGCTATGGCTACACCTTC.

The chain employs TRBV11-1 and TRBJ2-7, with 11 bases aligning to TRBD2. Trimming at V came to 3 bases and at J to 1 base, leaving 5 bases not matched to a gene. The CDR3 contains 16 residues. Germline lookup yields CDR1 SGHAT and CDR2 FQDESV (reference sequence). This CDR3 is CASSFRLAGRSYEQYF. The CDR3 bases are TGTGCCAGCAGCTTCCGACTAGCGGGGAGATCCTACGAGCAGTACTTC.